The rows below give T cell receptor beta chains drawn from one sample of a study of T cells in Graves' hyperthyroidism and ophthalmopathy. TCRdb reanalysed the multiplex PCR reads using MiXCR and keeps one entry per CDR3 protein. Seen here are over 550,000 distinct CDR3 sequences, over 15% observed once, and the top ten hold about 17%. The specimen was blood. Receptors originate from a young woman with Graves' hyperthyroidism. CDR3s include the opening cysteine and the closing phenylalanine or tryptophan. Each record gives: D gene, clone size, V gene, J gene, CDR3 DNA, CDR3 protein. The D gene is left open where the match is weak. Some rows have no size entry. The others give once, few or many, or a class for an expanded clone.

d_gene: TRBD1
abundance: many
v_gene: TRBV12-3/TRBV12-4
j_gene: TRBJ1-2
CDR3nt: TGTGCCAGCAGCTCACAGGGGAAGGATGGCTACACCTTC
CDR3aa: CASSSQGKDGYTF

d_gene: NA
abundance: few
v_gene: TRBV11-2
j_gene: TRBJ2-2
CDR3nt: TGTGCCAGCAGCACCAGACCCAACGCCGGGGAGCTGTTTTTT
CDR3aa: CASSTRPNAGELFF

d_gene: TRBD1
abundance: few
v_gene: TRBV5-1
j_gene: TRBJ2-7
CDR3nt: TGCGCCAGCAGCTCAGGACAGGTCTACGAGCAGTACTTC
CDR3aa: CASSSGQVYEQYF

d_gene: TRBD1
abundance: NA
v_gene: TRBV20-1
j_gene: TRBJ1-5
CDR3nt: TGCAGTGCTGGAGATAGGACAGGGGGCCGCAATCAGCCCCAGCATTTT
CDR3aa: CSAGDRTGGRNQPQHF

d_gene: TRBD2
abundance: NA
v_gene: TRBV6-2/TRBV6-3
j_gene: TRBJ2-5
CDR3nt: TGTGCCAGCAGACCCGGGGGGGCGCCCGAGACCCAGTACTTC
CDR3aa: CASRPGGAPETQYF

d_gene: TRBD1
abundance: NA
v_gene: TRBV28
j_gene: TRBJ2-1
CDR3nt: TGTGCCAGCAGTTCTTACTCTCCCAGGGGGTATGAGCAGTTCTTC
CDR3aa: CASSSYSPRGYEQFF

d_gene: NA
abundance: NA
v_gene: TRBV28
j_gene: TRBJ2-6
CDR3nt: TGTGCCAGCAGTACCACCACGTATGCTGGGGCCAACGTCCTGACTTTC
CDR3aa: CASSTTTYAGANVLTF

d_gene: NA
abundance: few
v_gene: TRBV6-1
j_gene: TRBJ1-1
CDR3nt: TGTGCCAGCACTCTCTCAGGGCCTGAGGAGGAAGCTTTCTTT
CDR3aa: CASTLSGPEEEAFF

d_gene: NA
abundance: few
v_gene: TRBV10-2
j_gene: TRBJ2-7
CDR3nt: TGCGCCAGCACCGACTCACTAGGAGAGCAGTACTTC
CDR3aa: CASTDSLGEQYF

d_gene: NA
abundance: few
v_gene: TRBV7-2
j_gene: TRBJ2-3
CDR3nt: TGTGCCAGCAGCTTCTCAGCGGCAACAGATACGCAGTATTTT
CDR3aa: CASSFSAATDTQYF

d_gene: TRBD2
abundance: many
v_gene: TRBV12-3/TRBV12-4
j_gene: TRBJ2-1
CDR3nt: TGTGCCAGCAGTTTGACTAGCGGGGGTTCCTATGGGCAGTTCTTC
CDR3aa: CASSLTSGGSYGQFF

d_gene: NA
abundance: many
v_gene: TRBV2
j_gene: TRBJ1-2
CDR3nt: TGTGCCAGCAGTGAACGGGATGCTTTCTCCTACACCTTC
CDR3aa: CASSERDAFSYTF

d_gene: NA
abundance: few
v_gene: TRBV6-1
j_gene: TRBJ2-5
CDR3nt: TGTGCCAGCAGTCCCCTTGCAGACCTGCTGGAGACCCAGTACTTC
CDR3aa: CASSPLADLLETQYF

d_gene: NA
abundance: many
v_gene: TRBV20-1
j_gene: TRBJ2-3
CDR3nt: TGCAGTGCTAGGTTGAGTCCCTCTTCCCCGCAGTATTTT
CDR3aa: CSARLSPSSPQYF

d_gene: TRBD2
abundance: few
v_gene: TRBV15
j_gene: TRBJ2-1
CDR3nt: TGTGCCACCAGCAGAGAGCTAGCGGGAACGTACAATGAGCAGTTCTTC
CDR3aa: CATSRELAGTYNEQFF

d_gene: TRBD1
abundance: NA
v_gene: TRBV6-5
j_gene: TRBJ2-1
CDR3nt: TGTGCCAGCAGTTACTTGGCCACAGGGGGCTGGAGAAATGAGCAGTTCTTC
CDR3aa: CASSYLATGGWRNEQFF

d_gene: NA
abundance: few
v_gene: TRBV6-5
j_gene: TRBJ1-3
CDR3nt: TGTGCCAGCAGTTATAGGACAGTGACCTCCTCTGGAAACACCATATATTTT
CDR3aa: CASSYRTVTSSGNTIYF

d_gene: NA
abundance: NA
v_gene: TRBV20-1
j_gene: TRBJ1-1
CDR3nt: TGCAGTGCTAGCCCCGCAGGGACGAACACTGAAGCTTTCTTT
CDR3aa: CSASPAGTNTEAFF

d_gene: TRBD2
abundance: NA
v_gene: TRBV5-1
j_gene: TRBJ2-7
CDR3nt: TGCGCCAGCAGCTTGGAGACGGCGGGAGTGGCCGAGCAGTACTTC
CDR3aa: CASSLETAGVAEQYF

d_gene: NA
abundance: NA
v_gene: TRBV12-3/TRBV12-4
j_gene: TRBJ2-4
CDR3nt: TGTGCCAGCAGTTTCGGTACCCGGGACAAGAGACCCAAAAACATTCAGTACTTC
CDR3aa: CASSFGTRDKRPKNIQYF

d_gene: TRBD2
abundance: many
v_gene: TRBV12-3/TRBV12-4
j_gene: TRBJ2-5
CDR3nt: TGTGCCAGCAGTTTTGAACTAGCGGATCTCCAGTACTTC
CDR3aa: CASSFELADLQYF

d_gene: TRBD2
abundance: NA
v_gene: TRBV28
j_gene: TRBJ2-7
CDR3nt: TGTGCCAGCAGTTTTCCGAGCGGGAATGGCGAGCAGTACTTC
CDR3aa: CASSFPSGNGEQYF

d_gene: NA
abundance: many
v_gene: TRBV3-1
j_gene: TRBJ2-3
CDR3nt: TGTGCCAGCAGCCAAGATCCCGCAGTATTAACAGATACGCAGTATTTT
CDR3aa: CASSQDPAVLTDTQYF

d_gene: NA
abundance: few
v_gene: TRBV27
j_gene: TRBJ2-5
CDR3nt: TGTGCCAGCAGTTTACGGGCCGGACACCAAGAGACCCAGTACTTC
CDR3aa: CASSLRAGHQETQYF

d_gene: TRBD1
abundance: many
v_gene: TRBV20-1
j_gene: TRBJ2-2
CDR3nt: TGCAGTGTTTCGACCGGGACAGGAGAAACCGGGGAGCTGTTTTTT
CDR3aa: CSVSTGTGETGELFF

d_gene: NA
abundance: NA
v_gene: TRBV10-3
j_gene: TRBJ1-1
CDR3nt: TGTGCCATCAGTGAACAGGGTGAAGCTTTCTTT
CDR3aa: CAISEQGEAFF

d_gene: NA
abundance: few
v_gene: TRBV10-3
j_gene: TRBJ2-1
CDR3nt: TGTGCCATCAGTGAGTCGATGACCTTCTCCTACAATGAGCAGTTCTTC
CDR3aa: CAISESMTFSYNEQFF

d_gene: NA
abundance: many
v_gene: TRBV5-1
j_gene: TRBJ1-1
CDR3nt: TGCGCCAGCAGCTTGGGGGGCTCGGACACTGAAGCTTTCTTT
CDR3aa: CASSLGGSDTEAFF

d_gene: TRBD1
abundance: NA
v_gene: TRBV29-1
j_gene: TRBJ1-2
CDR3nt: TGCAGCGTTGAAGTAACAGGGGGCGCAACGGTCAGTGGCTACACCTTC
CDR3aa: CSVEVTGGATVSGYTF

d_gene: NA
abundance: many
v_gene: TRBV6-1
j_gene: TRBJ2-1
CDR3nt: TGTGCCAGCAGTGAAGCGGGGAGCGGAGACTACAATGAGCAGTTCTTC
CDR3aa: CASSEAGSGDYNEQFF

d_gene: NA
abundance: NA
v_gene: TRBV18
j_gene: TRBJ1-2
CDR3nt: TGTGCCAGCTCACCGATGACCACTCAGTCCTATGGCTACACCTTC
CDR3aa: CASSPMTTQSYGYTF

d_gene: NA
abundance: few
v_gene: TRBV10-3
j_gene: TRBJ2-1
CDR3nt: TGTGCCATCACCGTGCTCACAGGAGGGGAGCAGTTCTTC
CDR3aa: CAITVLTGGEQFF

d_gene: TRBD2
abundance: NA
v_gene: TRBV11-2
j_gene: TRBJ2-7
CDR3nt: TGTGCCAGCAGTCCAACTAGCGGCTCCTACGAGCTGTACTTC
CDR3aa: CASSPTSGSYELYF

d_gene: NA
abundance: few
v_gene: TRBV19
j_gene: TRBJ1-1
CDR3nt: TGTGCCAGTAGTATAGCCATTGAAGCTTTCTTT
CDR3aa: CASSIAIEAFF

d_gene: NA
abundance: many
v_gene: TRBV18
j_gene: TRBJ2-5
CDR3nt: TGTGCCAGCTCATCGGGGCTTGGGGAGACCCAGTACTTC
CDR3aa: CASSSGLGETQYF

d_gene: NA
abundance: NA
v_gene: TRBV12-3/TRBV12-4
j_gene: TRBJ1-5
CDR3nt: TGTGCCAGCAGTTTAGCGGCAGGGCCCAATCAGCCCCAGCATTTT
CDR3aa: CASSLAAGPNQPQHF

d_gene: NA
abundance: few
v_gene: TRBV9
j_gene: TRBJ1-2
CDR3nt: TGTGCCAGCAGCGTCAACGGCCGCTATGGCTACACCTTC
CDR3aa: CASSVNGRYGYTF

d_gene: NA
abundance: NA
v_gene: TRBV5-1
j_gene: TRBJ1-1
CDR3nt: TGCGCCAGCAGTTTCTCCAGTTGGAACACTGAAGCTTTCTTT
CDR3aa: CASSFSSWNTEAFF

d_gene: NA
abundance: NA
v_gene: TRBV6-1
j_gene: TRBJ2-2
CDR3nt: TGTGCCAGCAAATTTGAGGGGGGCCCCACCGGGGAGCTGTTTTTT
CDR3aa: CASKFEGGPTGELFF

d_gene: NA
abundance: NA
v_gene: TRBV12-3/TRBV12-4
j_gene: TRBJ1-6
CDR3nt: TGTGCCAGCAGCTCTGTTAGTGGGTCCTATAATTCACCCCTCCACTTT
CDR3aa: CASSSVSGSYNSPLHF

d_gene: NA
abundance: few
v_gene: TRBV20-1
j_gene: TRBJ2-5
CDR3nt: TGCAGTGCTAGAGATGGAGAGACCCAGTACTTC
CDR3aa: CSARDGETQYF

d_gene: NA
abundance: NA
v_gene: TRBV15
j_gene: TRBJ1-2
CDR3nt: TGTGCCACCAGCAGAGATTCCGGGAACTATGGCTACACCTTC
CDR3aa: CATSRDSGNYGYTF

d_gene: TRBD2
abundance: few
v_gene: TRBV10-3
j_gene: TRBJ2-1
CDR3nt: TGTGCCATCAGGGAAGCCGGGACTAGCGGATACAATGAGCAGTTCTTC
CDR3aa: CAIREAGTSGYNEQFF

d_gene: NA
abundance: many
v_gene: TRBV12-3/TRBV12-4
j_gene: TRBJ1-2
CDR3nt: TGTGCCAGCAGTTTAGTATCTGGGGAAAATGGCTACACCTTC
CDR3aa: CASSLVSGENGYTF

d_gene: TRBD2
abundance: many
v_gene: TRBV7-9
j_gene: TRBJ2-7
CDR3nt: TGTGCCAGCAGCTTATGGTCGGGGCGGGAGCCCGAGCAGTACTTC
CDR3aa: CASSLWSGREPEQYF

d_gene: TRBD1
abundance: few
v_gene: TRBV7-9
j_gene: TRBJ2-3
CDR3nt: TGTGCCAGCAGCTTAGGGGACAGGGCCACAGATACGCAGTATTTT
CDR3aa: CASSLGDRATDTQYF

d_gene: TRBD2
abundance: many
v_gene: TRBV7-2
j_gene: TRBJ2-7
CDR3nt: TGTGCCAGCCGGAGCGGGGCCCACGAGCAGTACTTC
CDR3aa: CASRSGAHEQYF

d_gene: NA
abundance: few
v_gene: TRBV25-1
j_gene: TRBJ2-1
CDR3nt: TGTGCCAGCAGTGAACTGTCCATCGGGGATAATGAGCAGTTCTTC
CDR3aa: CASSELSIGDNEQFF

d_gene: TRBD1
abundance: many
v_gene: TRBV9
j_gene: TRBJ2-7
CDR3nt: TGTGCCAGTCGGACAGGGAAAGTCTACGAGCAGTACTTC
CDR3aa: CASRTGKVYEQYF

d_gene: NA
abundance: many
v_gene: TRBV2
j_gene: TRBJ2-3
CDR3nt: TGTGCCAGCCTAGTTCACACAGATACGCAGTATTTT
CDR3aa: CASLVHTDTQYF

d_gene: NA
abundance: many
v_gene: TRBV12-3/TRBV12-4
j_gene: TRBJ2-2
CDR3nt: TGTGCCAGCAGTTTTCAAGGCGGGGTCACCGGGGAGCTGTTTTTT
CDR3aa: CASSFQGGVTGELFF

d_gene: NA
abundance: many
v_gene: TRBV20-1
j_gene: TRBJ1-5
CDR3nt: TGCAGTGCTAGAGATCCAGGGCGGAACAATCAGCCCCAGCATTTT
CDR3aa: CSARDPGRNNQPQHF

d_gene: NA
abundance: many
v_gene: TRBV11-2
j_gene: TRBJ1-5
CDR3nt: TGTGCCAGCAGCCTGGGAACTAGCAATCAGCCCCAGCATTTT
CDR3aa: CASSLGTSNQPQHF

d_gene: NA
abundance: NA
v_gene: TRBV6-1
j_gene: TRBJ1-6
CDR3nt: TGTGCCAGCAGTGTACGGGGCTATAATTCACCCCTCCACTTT
CDR3aa: CASSVRGYNSPLHF

d_gene: TRBD1
abundance: NA
v_gene: TRBV28
j_gene: TRBJ1-4
CDR3nt: TGTGCCAGCAGTCCAGGGGGCCAGAATGAAAAACTGTTTTTT
CDR3aa: CASSPGGQNEKLFF